This T cell receptor (beta chain) appears in the sequencing data of a study of blood T cell repertoires in COVID-19. Repertoires were generated with immunoSEQ multiplex PCR, while TCRdb's copy carries only in-frame clones and drops some. The sample includes roughly 150,000 clones, around 82% of them seen just once. CDR1 is MRHNA, CDR2 SNTAGT, per germline. The V end was cut by 6 bases, the J end by 4 bases, with 13 bases between. CDR3 size: 14 residues. The V call is TRBV6-4, the J call TRBJ1-5; TRBD1 is a possible D gene (5 bases). The TCR was taken from a man aged 60-69 years with active or convalescent COVID-19. Sequencing input: peripheral blood. The CDR3 here is CASSADSGNQPQHF. CDR3 nucleotide sequence: TGTGCCAGCAGCGCCGACAGTGGAAATCAGCCCCAGCATTTT.